This entry lists 7 T cell receptor beta chains sequenced from one sample in a study of CD8+ T cells in alopecia areata (dated by TCRdb to 2016 to 2019). The time point label for this specimen denotes: baseline before oral tofacitinib. Libraries were built with the immunoSEQ multiplex PCR assay. For TCR sequencing, RNA was extracted from every sample and reverse transcribed into cDNA to serve as template. The table was pulled from immuneACCESS by TCRdb, which kept in-frame rearrangements only. Such tables lose some clones; where checked, under half of the loss comes from unresolved V genes, and the rest has no known cause. Across this sample there are 120,000 to 150,000 clones, with around 87% seen only once. The ten largest clones capture more than 12% of the sample. Sample: CD8+ T cells sorted from blood, taken at week 0. All receptors come from a human donor with alopecia areata.

V is TRBV7-9 and J is TRBJ2-3; 12 nucleotides line up with TRBD2. Germline V gene sequence: CDR1 SEHNR, CDR2 FQNEAQ (reference sequence). The CDR3 runs to 17 residues. The trim removed 3 bases at V and 2 bases at J, leaving 6 bases unmatched. In nucleotides, the CDR3 is TGTGCCAGCAGCTTCCTACTAGCGGGGGGTTCCACAGATACGCAGTATTTT. Its translation: CASSFLLAGGSTDTQYF.

Only a few counts were recorded for this clone. This sequence joins TRBV7-9 and TRBJ2-2; 7 bases match TRBD1. CDR3 length: 17 amino acids. V gave up 4 bases and J gave up 2 bases; unmatched junction bases: 10. The germline V gene encodes CDR1 SEHNR and CDR2 FQNEAQ (reference sequence). This CDR3 reads CASSSDEGQDNTGELFF. The CDR3 DNA follows: TGTGCCAGCAGCTCCGATGAAGGACAGGACAACACCGGGGAGCTGTTTTTT.

On this clone itself: One end of the junction is discordant with germline, which a read error may explain. The V gene is TRBV13, the J gene TRBJ1-6; a weak D match, TRBD1 (6 bases). Germline values: CDR1 PRHDT, CDR2 FYEKMQ (reference sequence). The CDR3 covers 15 residues. CDR3 loop: CASSHRDSSNSPLHF. Here the CDR3 DNA reads TGTGCCAGCAGCCACAGGGATTCCTCTAATTCACCCCTCCACTTT.

The chain uses TRBV19 and TRBJ1-5; D not certain. The length of the CDR3 is 15 residues. Per germline, CDR1 LNHDA and CDR2 SQIVND (reference sequence). Between the trimmed V and J ends, which lost 5 bases and 3 bases, there was a span of 14 bases. DNA for the CDR3: TGTGCCAGTAGTCCCCGGGGAGACCCCAATCAGCCCCAGCATTTT. It yields the protein CASSPRGDPNQPQHF.

The chain recombines TRBV9 with TRBJ1-2, with D hard to call. This CDR3 is built from 14 residues. Trimming took off 5 bases at V and 0 bases at J, with 11 bases between the two ends. Per germline, CDR1 SGDLS and CDR2 YYNGEE. The CDR3 loop reads CASSARVANYGYTF. In DNA form, the CDR3 reads TGTGCCAGCAGTGCCCGTGTGGCTAACTATGGCTACACCTTC.

In DNA form, the CDR3 reads TGCAGCGTTGATGGGCAGGCCGCAGAGACCCAGTACTTC. Protein: CSVDGQAAETQYF. The chain combines TRBV29-1 with TRBJ2-5; D is unclear. CDR1 is SQVTM, CDR2 ANQGSEA, per germline. Trimming pared 3 bases from V and 4 bases from J, leaving 12 bases between. The CDR3 spans 13 residues.

DNA for the CDR3: TGTGCCAGCAGCCCCCCGCCCGGGCTATCCCTCTACGAGCAGTACTTC. Translated, it gives CASSPPPGLSLYEQYF. V and J are TRBV7-9 and TRBJ2-7, with D unclear. V was shortened by 5 bases and J by 3 bases, with 20 bases between the two germline ends. Germline CDR1 is SEHNR and CDR2 is FQNEAQ (reference sequence). The CDR3 length is 16 residues. The entire variable domain, with the rest obtained from reference TRBV7-9 and TRBJ2-7, is as follows: DTGVSQNPRHKITKRGQNVTFRCDPISEHNRLYWYRQTLGQGPEFLTYFQNEAQLEKSRLLSDRFSAERPKGSFSTLEIQRTEQGDSAMYLCASSPPPGLSLYEQYFGPGTRLTVT.